This TCR beta chain was documented in a study of OX40 agonist ivuxolimab in advanced cancers. Across the whole study: Patients enrolled in dose escalation were diagnosed with hepatocellular carcinoma, melanoma, renal cell or head and neck cancer. Regarding the study as a whole: The study found that CD8+ T cells averaged more expanded clones than CD4+.

Trimming took 4 bases from V and 1 from J, leaving 15 bases between them. CDR1 is SGHRS and CDR2 is YFSETQ in the germline V gene. This CDR3 has 17 residues. A note on this clone: The antigen is not known.

TCRdb's table, derived via immunoSEQ multiplex PCR, lists solely in-frame clones and lacks some. This table has tens of thousands of clones, roughly 88% appearing once. The chain employs TRBV5-1 and TRBJ1-6; D perhaps matches TRBD1 (6 bases). The origin of this receptor is an adult with an advanced solid tumor such as melanoma, head and neck, liver or kidney cancer. This specimen was CD4+ or CD8+ T cells sorted from blood, taken in a trial of the OX40 agonist ivuxolimab. The CDR3 loop is CASSRQEVGSYNSPLHF. CDR3 in DNA: TGCGCCAGCAGCCGACAGGAGGTTGGTTCCTATAATTCACCCCTCCACTTT.